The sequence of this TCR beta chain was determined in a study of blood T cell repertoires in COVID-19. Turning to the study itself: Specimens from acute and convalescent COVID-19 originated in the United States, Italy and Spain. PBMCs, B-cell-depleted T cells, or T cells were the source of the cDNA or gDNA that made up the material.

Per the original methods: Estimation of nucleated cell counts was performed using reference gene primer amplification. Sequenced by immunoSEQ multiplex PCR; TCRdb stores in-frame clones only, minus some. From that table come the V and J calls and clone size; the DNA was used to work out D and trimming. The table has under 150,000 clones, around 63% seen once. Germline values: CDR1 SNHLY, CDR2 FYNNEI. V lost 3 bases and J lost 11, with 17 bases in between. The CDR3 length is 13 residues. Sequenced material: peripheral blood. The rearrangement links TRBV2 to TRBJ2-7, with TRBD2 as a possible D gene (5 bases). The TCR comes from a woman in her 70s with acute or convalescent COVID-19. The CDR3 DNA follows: TGTGCCAGCAGTGACGCCGGCGGGTCTCTGAAGTACTTC. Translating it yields CASSDAGGSLKYF.